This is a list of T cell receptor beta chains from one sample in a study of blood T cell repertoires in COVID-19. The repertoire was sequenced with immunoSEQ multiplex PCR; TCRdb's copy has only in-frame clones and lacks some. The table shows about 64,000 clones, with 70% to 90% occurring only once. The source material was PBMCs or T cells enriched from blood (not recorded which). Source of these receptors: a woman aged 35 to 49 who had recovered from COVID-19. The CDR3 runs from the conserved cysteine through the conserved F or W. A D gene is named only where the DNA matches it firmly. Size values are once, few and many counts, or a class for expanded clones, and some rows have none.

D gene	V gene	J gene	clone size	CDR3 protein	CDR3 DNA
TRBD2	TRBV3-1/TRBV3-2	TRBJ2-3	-	CASSPPGLAFSTQYF	TGTGCCAGCAGCCCACCGGGACTAGCTTTTTCTACGCAGTATTTT
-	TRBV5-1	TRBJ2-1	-	CASSPSDGSYNEQFF	TGCGCCAGCAGCCCTAGCGACGGCTCCTACAATGAGCAGTTCTTC
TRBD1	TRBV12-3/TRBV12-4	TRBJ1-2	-	CASSSGTGVGYTF	TGTGCCAGCAGTTCCGGGACAGGGGTCGGCTACACCTTC
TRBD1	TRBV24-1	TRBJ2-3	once	CATSLRDREADTQYF	TGTGCCACCAGTCTTCGGGACAGGGAAGCAGATACGCAGTATTTT
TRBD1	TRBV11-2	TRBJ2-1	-	CASSLEQGAYNEQFF	TGTGCCAGCAGCTTAGAACAGGGGGCTTACAATGAGCAGTTCTTC
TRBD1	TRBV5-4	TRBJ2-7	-	CASSPRGTGEEQYF	TGTGCCAGCAGCCCGCGTGGGACAGGGGAAGAGCAGTACTTC
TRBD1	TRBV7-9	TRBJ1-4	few	CAAQTGLNEKLFF	TGTGCCGCCCAGACAGGGCTTAATGAAAAACTGTTTTTT
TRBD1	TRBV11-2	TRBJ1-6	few	CASSLAPGQANSPLHF	TGTGCCAGCAGCTTAGCCCCGGGACAGGCTAATTCACCCCTCCACTTT
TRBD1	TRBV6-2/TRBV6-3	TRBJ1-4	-	CASSTTRNTGALETLFF	TGTGCCAGCAGTACAACTAGGAATACAGGGGCCCTTGAAACACTGTTTTTT
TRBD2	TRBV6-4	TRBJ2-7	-	CASSAASGGAYEQYF	TGTGCCAGCAGTGCCGCTAGCGGGGGGGCCTACGAGCAGTACTTC
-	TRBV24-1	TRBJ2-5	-	CATSDLTAETQYF	TGTGCCACCAGTGATTTGACAGCAGAGACCCAGTACTTC
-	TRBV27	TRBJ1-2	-	CASSFNRESYGYTF	TGTGCCAGCAGTTTCAACAGGGAGAGCTATGGCTACACCTTC
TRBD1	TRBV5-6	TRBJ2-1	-	CASSGGQGLNYNEQFF	TGTGCCAGCAGCGGCGGACAGGGCCTGAATTACAATGAGCAGTTCTTC
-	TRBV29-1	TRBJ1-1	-	CSVVRARVTEAFF	TGCAGCGTTGTCCGGGCCAGGGTCACTGAAGCTTTCTTT
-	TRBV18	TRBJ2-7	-	CASSPSGIYEQYF	TGTGCCAGCTCACCATCGGGGATCTACGAGCAGTACTTC